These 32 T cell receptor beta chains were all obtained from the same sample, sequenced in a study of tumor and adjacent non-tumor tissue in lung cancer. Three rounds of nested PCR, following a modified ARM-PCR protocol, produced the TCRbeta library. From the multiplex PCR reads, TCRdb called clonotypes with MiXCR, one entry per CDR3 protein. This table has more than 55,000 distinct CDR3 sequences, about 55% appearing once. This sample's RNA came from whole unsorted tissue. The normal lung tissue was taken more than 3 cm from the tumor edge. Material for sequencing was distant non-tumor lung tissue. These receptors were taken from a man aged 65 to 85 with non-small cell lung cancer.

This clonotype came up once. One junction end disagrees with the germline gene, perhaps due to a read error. CDR3 in DNA: TGTGTCAGCAGTCTCGATGGGAATCAGCCCCAGCATTTT. This sequence encodes CVSSLDGNQPQHF. The genes are TRBV28 and TRBJ1-5, with D unresolved. CDR3 length: 13 residues. Germline-derived CDR1 and CDR2 are MDHEN and SYDVKM.

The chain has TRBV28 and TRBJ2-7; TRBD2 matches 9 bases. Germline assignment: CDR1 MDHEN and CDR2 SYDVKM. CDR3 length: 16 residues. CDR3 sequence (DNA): TGTGCCAGTAGTTCGGTGACTAGCGGAAGATCCTACGAGCAGTACGTC. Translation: CASSSVTSGRSYEQYV.

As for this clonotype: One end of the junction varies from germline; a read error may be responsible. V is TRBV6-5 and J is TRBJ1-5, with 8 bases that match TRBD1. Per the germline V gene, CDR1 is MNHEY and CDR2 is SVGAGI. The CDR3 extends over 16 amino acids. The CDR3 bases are TGTGCCCGCAGCCGCGGGACAGGTAAAGAGAATCAGCCCCAGCATTTT. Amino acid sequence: CARSRGTGKENQPQHF.

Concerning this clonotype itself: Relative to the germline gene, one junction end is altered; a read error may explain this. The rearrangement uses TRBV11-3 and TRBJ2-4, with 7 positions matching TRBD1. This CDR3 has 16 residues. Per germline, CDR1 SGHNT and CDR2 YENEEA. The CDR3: CGSSLNRGDSKNIQYF. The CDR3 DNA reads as TGTGGCAGCAGCTTGAACAGGGGTGATTCCAAAAACATACAGTACTTC.

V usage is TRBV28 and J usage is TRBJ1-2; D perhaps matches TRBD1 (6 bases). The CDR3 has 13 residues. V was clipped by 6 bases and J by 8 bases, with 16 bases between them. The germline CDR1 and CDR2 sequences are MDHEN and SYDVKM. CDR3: CASRVPGQLGYTF. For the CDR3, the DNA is TGTGCCAGCAGAGTCCCCGGACAGTTAGGCTACACCTTC.

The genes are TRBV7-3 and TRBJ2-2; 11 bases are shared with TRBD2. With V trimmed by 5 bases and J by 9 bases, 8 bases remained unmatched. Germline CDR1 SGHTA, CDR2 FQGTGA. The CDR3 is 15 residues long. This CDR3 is CASSLSGGAARELFF. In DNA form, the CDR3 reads TGTGCCAGCAGCCTTAGCGGGGGGGCGGCCAGGGAGCTGTTTTTT. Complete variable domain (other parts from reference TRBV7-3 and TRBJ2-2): GAGVSQTPSNKVTEKGKYVELRCDPISGHTALYWYRQSLGQGPEFLIYFQGTGAADDSGLPNDRFFAVRPEGSVSTLKIQRTERGDSAVYLCASSLSGGAARELFFGEGSRLTVL.

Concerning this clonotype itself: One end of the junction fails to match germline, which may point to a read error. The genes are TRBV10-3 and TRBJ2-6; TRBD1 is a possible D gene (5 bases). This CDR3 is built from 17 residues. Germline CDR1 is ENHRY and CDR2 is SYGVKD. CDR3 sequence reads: CAIRGSFLLSGANVQTF. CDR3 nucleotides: TGTGCCATCAGGGGTAGTTTTCTCCTCTCTGGGGCCAACGTCCAGACTTTC.

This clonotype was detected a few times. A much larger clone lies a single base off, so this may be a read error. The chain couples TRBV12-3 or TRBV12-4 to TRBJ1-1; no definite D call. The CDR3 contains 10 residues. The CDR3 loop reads CANSGVEAFF. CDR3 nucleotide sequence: TGTGCCAACAGTGGGGTCGAAGCTTTCTTT.

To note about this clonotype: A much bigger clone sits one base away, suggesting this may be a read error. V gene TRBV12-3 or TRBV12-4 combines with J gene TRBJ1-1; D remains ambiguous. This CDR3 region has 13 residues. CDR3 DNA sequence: TGTGCCAACAGTCGAAGACAGAACACTGAAGCTTTCTTT. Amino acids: CANSRRQNTEAFF.

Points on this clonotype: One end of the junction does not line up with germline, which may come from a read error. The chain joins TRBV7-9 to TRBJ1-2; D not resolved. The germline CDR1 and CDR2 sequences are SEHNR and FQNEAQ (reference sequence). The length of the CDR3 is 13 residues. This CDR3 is CANSSDTERGYTF. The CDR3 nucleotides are TGTGCCAACAGCTCAGACACGGAGCGAGGCTACACCTTC.

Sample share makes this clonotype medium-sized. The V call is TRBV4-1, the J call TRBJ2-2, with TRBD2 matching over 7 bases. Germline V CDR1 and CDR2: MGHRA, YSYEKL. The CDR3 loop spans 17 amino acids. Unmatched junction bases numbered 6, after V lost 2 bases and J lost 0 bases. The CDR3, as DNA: TGCGCCAGCAGCCAATATCGAGCGGGGACGAACACCGGGGAGCTGTTTTTT. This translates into CASSQYRAGTNTGELFF.

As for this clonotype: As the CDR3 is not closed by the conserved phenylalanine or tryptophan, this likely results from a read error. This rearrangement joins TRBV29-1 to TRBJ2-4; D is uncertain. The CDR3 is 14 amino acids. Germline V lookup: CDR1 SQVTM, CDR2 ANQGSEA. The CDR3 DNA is TGCAGCGTTGGTGCCGGCACTGCCAAGAACATTCAGTACTCC. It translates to CSVGAGTAKNIQYS.

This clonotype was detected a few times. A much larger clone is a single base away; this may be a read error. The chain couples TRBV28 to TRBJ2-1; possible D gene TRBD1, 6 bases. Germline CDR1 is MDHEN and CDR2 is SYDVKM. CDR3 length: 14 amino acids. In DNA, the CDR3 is TGTACCAGCAGATACAGGGCAACCTACAATGAGCAGTTCTTC. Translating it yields CTSRYRATYNEQFF.

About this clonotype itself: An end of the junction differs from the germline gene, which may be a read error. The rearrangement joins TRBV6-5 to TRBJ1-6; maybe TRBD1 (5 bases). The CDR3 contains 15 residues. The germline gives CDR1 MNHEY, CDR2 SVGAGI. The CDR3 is CANSPASGDNSPLHF. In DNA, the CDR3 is TGTGCCAACAGTCCGGCGTCGGGGGATAATTCACCCCTCCACTTT.

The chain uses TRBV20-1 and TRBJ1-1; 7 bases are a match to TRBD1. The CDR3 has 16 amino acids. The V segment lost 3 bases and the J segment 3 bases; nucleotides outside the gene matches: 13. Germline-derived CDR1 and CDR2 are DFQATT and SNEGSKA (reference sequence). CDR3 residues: CSARRSRGRGHTEAFF. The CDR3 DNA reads TGCAGTGCTAGGAGAAGTAGGGGGCGTGGGCACACTGAAGCTTTCTTT.

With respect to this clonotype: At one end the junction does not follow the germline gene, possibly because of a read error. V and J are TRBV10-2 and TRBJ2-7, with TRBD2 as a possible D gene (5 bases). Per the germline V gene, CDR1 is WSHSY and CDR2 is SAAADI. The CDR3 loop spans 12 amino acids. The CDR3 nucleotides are TGCTCCAGCAGTGAGGAGGCCTACGAGCAGTACTTC. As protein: CSSSEEAYEQYF.

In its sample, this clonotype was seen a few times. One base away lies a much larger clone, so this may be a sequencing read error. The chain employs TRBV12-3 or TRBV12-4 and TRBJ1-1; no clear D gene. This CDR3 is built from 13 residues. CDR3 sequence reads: CTSSLVAVSEAFF. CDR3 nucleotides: TGTACCAGCAGTTTGGTGGCAGTTAGTGAAGCTTTCTTT.

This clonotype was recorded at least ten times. DNA of the CDR3: TGCGCCAGCAGCCAAGATAGTCACAGGATAGAAGCCAAAAACATTCAGTACTTC. Its translation is CASSQDSHRIEAKNIQYF. The V gene is TRBV4-1, the J gene TRBJ2-4; a possible D gene is TRBD1 (5 bases). The germline V gene has CDR1 MGHRA and CDR2 YSYEKL. Trimming stripped 0 bases from V and 0 bases from J, with 15 bases between. The length of the CDR3 is 18 residues.

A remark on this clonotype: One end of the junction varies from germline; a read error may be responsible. The DNA for the CDR3 is TGTGCCATCAGCCTACAGTGGACGTTGTTCGCCGGGGGGCTGTTTTTT. Its protein product is CAISLQWTLFAGGLFF. The chain has TRBV11-2 and TRBJ2-2, with D perhaps matching TRBD2 (6 bases). This CDR3 has 16 residues. Germline CDR1 is SGHAT and CDR2 is FQNNGV.

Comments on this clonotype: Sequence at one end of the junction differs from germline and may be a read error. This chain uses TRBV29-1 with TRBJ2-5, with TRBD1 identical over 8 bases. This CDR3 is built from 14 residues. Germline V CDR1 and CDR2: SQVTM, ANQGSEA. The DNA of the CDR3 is TGTAGCGTTGAAGGCCTACAGGGGGGAGTTGGTCAGTATTTC. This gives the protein CSVEGLQGGVGQYF.

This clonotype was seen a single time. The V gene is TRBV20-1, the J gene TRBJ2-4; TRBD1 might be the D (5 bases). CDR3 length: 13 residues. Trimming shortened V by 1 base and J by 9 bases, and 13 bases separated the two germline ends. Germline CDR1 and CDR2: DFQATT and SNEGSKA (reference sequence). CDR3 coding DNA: TGCAGTGCTAGAGGCCCAGGGTTTGGCATTCAGTACTTC. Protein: CSARGPGFGIQYF.

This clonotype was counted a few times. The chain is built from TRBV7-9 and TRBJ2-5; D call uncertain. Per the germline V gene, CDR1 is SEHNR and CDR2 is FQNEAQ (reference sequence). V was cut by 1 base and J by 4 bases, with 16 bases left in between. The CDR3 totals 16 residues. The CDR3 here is CASSLVGVTALETQYF. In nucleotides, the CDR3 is TGTGCCAGCAGCTTAGTTGGGGTCACCGCACTAGAGACCCAGTACTTC.

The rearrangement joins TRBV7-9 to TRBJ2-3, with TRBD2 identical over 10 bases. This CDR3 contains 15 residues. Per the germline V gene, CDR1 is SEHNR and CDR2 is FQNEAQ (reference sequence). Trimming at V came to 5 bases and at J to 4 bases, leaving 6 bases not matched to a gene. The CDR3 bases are TGTGCCAGCAGCCTAAGCGGGAGGGGACCAGATACGCAGTATTTT. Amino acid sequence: CASSLSGRGPDTQYF.

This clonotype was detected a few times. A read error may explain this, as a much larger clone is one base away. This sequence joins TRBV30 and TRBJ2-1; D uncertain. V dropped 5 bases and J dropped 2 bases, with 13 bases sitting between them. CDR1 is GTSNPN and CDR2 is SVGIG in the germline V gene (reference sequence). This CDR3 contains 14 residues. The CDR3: CAWYLGRPYNEQFF. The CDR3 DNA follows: TGTGCCTGGTATCTCGGACGGCCCTACAATGAGCAGTTCTTC.

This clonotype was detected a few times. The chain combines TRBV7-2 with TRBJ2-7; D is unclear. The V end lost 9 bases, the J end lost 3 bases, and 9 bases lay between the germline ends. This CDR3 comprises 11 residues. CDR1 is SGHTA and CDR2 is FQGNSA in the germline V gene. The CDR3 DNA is TGTGCCAGTAAAGTCAACTACGAGCAGTACTTC. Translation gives CASKVNYEQYF.

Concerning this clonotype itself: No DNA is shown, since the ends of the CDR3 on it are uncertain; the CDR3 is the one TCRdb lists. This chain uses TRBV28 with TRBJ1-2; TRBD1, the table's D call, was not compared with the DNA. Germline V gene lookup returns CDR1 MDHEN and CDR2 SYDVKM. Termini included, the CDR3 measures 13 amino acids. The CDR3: CANTQQDNYDCTF.

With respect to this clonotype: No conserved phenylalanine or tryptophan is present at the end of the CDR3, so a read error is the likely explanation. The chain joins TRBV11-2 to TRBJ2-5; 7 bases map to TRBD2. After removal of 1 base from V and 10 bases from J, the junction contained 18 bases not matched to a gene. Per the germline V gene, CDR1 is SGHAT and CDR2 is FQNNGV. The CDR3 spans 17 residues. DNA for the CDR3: TGTGCCAGCAGCTTAGGTCCCCTGGGGGGGGTTCAAGAAATCCAGTACTAC. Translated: CASSLGPLGGVQEIQYY.

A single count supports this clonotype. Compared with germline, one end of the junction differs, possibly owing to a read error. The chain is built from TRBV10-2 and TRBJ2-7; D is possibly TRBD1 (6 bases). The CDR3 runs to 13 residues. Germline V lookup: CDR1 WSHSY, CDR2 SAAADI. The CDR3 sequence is CASSATTGVEQYF. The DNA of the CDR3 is TGTGCCAGCAGTGCTACGACAGGTGTCGAGCAGTACTTC.

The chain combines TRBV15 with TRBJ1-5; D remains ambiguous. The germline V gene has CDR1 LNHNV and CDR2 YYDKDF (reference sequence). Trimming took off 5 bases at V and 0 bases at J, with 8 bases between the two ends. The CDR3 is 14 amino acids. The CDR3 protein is CATSVVSSNQPQHF. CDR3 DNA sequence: TGTGCCACCAGCGTGGTTAGTAGCAATCAGCCCCAGCATTTT.

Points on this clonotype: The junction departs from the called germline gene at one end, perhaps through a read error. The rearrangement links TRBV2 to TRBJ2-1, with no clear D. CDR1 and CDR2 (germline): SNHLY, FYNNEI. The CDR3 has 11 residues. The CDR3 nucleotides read TGTGGCAGCAGTGAAACACTTGAGCAGTTCTTC. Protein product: CGSSETLEQFF.

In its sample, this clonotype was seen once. The CDR3 DNA sequence: TGTGCCAGTACCTTGGACAGGGGGAGGGCAGATACGCAGTATTTT. Translating it yields CASTLDRGRADTQYF. The J gene is TRBJ2-3, the V gene TRBV11-3, with 10 nucleotides matching TRBD1. The junction had 10 bases not matched to a gene; V was cut back by 9 bases and J by 4 bases. This CDR3 has 15 residues. Germline assignment: CDR1 SGHNT and CDR2 YENEEA.

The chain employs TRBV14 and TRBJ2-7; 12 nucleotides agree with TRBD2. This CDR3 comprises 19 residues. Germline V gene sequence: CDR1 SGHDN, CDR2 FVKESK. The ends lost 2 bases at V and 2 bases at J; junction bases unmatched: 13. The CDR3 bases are TGTGCCAGCAGCCAAAGGACAGGGGAGGCTAGCGGGGGGGCCTACGAGCAGTACTTC. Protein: CASSQRTGEASGGAYEQYF.